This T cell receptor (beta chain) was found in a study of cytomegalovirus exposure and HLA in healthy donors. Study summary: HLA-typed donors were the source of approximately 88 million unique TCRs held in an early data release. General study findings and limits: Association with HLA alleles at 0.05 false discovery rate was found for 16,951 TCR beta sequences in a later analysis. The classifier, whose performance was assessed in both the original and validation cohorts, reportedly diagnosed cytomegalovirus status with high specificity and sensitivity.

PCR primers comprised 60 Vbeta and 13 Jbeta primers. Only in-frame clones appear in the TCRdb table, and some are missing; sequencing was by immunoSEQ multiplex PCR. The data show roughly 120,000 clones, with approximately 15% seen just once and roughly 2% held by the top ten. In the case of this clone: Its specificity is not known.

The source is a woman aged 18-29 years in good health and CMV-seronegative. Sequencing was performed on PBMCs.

CDR3 protein: CASRAGPLNEQFF. CDR3 nucleotide sequence: TGTGCCAGCAGGGCGGGACCCCTCAATGAGCAGTTCTTC. The chain has TRBV25-1 and TRBJ2-1; D might be TRBD2 (6 bases). The V gene lost 6 bases and the J gene lost 6 bases, with 12 bases spanning the gap. This CDR3 has 13 amino acids. Germline assignment: CDR1 MGHDK and CDR2 SYGVNS.